This TCR beta chain was captured by sequencing in a study of T cells after yellow fever vaccination. The study, taken as a whole, reports: Only a small proportion of the clonotypes turned up in both the CD4 and the CD8 compartments, likely arising from convergent recombination.

Note on this clonotype: Its matching antigen is unknown.

Germline V gene lookup returns CDR1 LNHNV and CDR2 YYDKDF (reference sequence). Trimming removed 0 bases from V and 3 bases from J, with 3 bases in between. The length of the CDR3 is 14 residues. From the 5' RACE reads, TCRdb called clonotypes with MiXCR, one entry per CDR3 protein. Seen here are some 290,000 distinct CDR3 sequences, 9.5% to 12% observed once, and the top ten hold 3% to 3.5%. The receptor comes from a man aged 18 to 29 who received the YFV17D yellow fever vaccine. The chain is built from TRBV15 and TRBJ2-6; no clear D. Sample: CD4+ T cells sorted from PBMCs, taken 45 days after the yellow fever booster vaccination. CDR3 in DNA: TGTGCCACCAGCAGAGACGTTGGGGCCAACGTCCTGACTTTC. Protein sequence: CATSRDVGANVLTF.